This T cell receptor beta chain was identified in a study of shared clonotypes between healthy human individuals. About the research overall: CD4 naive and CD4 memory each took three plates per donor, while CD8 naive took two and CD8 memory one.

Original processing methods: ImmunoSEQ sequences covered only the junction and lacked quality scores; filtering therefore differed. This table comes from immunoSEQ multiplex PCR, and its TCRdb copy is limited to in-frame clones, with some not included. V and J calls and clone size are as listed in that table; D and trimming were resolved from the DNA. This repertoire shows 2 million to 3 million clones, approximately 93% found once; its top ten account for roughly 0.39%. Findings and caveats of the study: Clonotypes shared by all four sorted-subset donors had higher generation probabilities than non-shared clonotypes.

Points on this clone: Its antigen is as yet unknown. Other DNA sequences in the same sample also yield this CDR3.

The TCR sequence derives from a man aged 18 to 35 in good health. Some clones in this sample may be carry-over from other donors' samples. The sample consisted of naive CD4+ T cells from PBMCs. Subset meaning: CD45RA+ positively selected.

CDR3 protein: CASSLRTGEETQYF. Written as DNA, the CDR3 is TGTGCCAGCAGCTTACGGACAGGGGAAGAGACCCAGTACTTC. This chain uses TRBV5-6 with TRBJ2-5, with 9 bases identical to TRBD1. The CDR3 spans 14 residues. Germline CDR1 reads SGHDT; CDR2 reads YYEEEE. The trim removed 2 bases at V and 3 bases at J, leaving 2 bases unmatched.